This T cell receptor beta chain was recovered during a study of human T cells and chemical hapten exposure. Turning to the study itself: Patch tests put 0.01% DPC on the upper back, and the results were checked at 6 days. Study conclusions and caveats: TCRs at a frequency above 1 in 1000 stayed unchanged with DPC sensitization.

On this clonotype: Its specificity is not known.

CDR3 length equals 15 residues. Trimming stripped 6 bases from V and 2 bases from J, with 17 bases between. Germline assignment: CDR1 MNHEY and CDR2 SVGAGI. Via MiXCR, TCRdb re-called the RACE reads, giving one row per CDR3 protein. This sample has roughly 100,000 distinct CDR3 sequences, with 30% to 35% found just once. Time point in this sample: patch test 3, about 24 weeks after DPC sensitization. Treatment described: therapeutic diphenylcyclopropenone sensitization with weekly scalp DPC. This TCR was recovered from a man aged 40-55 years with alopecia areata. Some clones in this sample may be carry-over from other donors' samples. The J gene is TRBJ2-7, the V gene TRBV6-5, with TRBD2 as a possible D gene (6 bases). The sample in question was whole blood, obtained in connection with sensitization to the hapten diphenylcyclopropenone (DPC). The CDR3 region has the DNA TGTGCCAGCAGCTGGGATGGGGGGACGGCCTACGAGCAGTACTTC. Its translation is CASSWDGGTAYEQYF.